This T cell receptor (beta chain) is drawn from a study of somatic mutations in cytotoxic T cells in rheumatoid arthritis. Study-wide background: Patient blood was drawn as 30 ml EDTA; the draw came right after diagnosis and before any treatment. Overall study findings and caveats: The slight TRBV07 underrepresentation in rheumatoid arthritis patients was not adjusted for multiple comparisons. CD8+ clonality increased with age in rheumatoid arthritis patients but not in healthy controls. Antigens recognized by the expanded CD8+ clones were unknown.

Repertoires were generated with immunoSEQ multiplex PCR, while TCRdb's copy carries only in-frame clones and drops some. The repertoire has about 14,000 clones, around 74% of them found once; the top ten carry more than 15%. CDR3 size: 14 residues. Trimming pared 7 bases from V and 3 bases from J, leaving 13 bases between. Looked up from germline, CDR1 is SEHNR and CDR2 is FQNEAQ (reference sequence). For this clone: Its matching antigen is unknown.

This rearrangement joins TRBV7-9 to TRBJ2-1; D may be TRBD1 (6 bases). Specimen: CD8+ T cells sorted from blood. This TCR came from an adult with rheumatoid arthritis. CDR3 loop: CASTSGTYYNEQFF. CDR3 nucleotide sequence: TGTGCCAGCACCTCCGGGACATACTACAATGAGCAGTTCTTC.